This TCR beta chain was recovered during a study of blood T cell repertoires in COVID-19 (dated by TCRdb to 2018 to 2020). Notes on the research overall: Samples from collaborators originated in the United States, Italy and Spain and spanned both the acute and convalescent phases of COVID-19. The sample metadata nearly always contained a de-identified subject ID, COVID-19 status, age in years and sex. The samples were drawn from the first 160 participants of the ongoing ImmuneRACE study and from 950 to 1,500 subjects provided by 6 global collaborators. The repertoires were released in a freely available public database meant as a resource for research on the immune response to SARS-CoV-2. HLA class I and class II types, where available, came from metadata supplied by the sample provider rather than from assay-based typing. The prospective study material was composed of cDNA or gDNA derived from T cells, B-cell-depleted T cells, or PBMCs. Deeply sampled blood TCRbeta repertoires from subjects exposed to, actively infected with, or recovered from COVID-19 were included in the dataset.

Collaborating institutions collected whole blood in K2EDTA tubes following their own protocols. For TCRbeta analysis, collaborators shipped samples as frozen whole blood, isolated PBMCs, or DNA extracted from either of those sample types. As for this clone: Its antigen has not been determined. An end of the junction differs from the germline gene, which may be a read error.

TCRbeta CDR3 regions were amplified from genomic DNA using the immunoSEQ Assay, a bias-controlled multiplex PCR. As for how the authors treated the data: Within the assay, amplification of reference gene primers was used to estimate how many nucleated cells each sample contained. To quantify the absolute abundance of each unique TCRbeta CDR3 rearrangement, sequence reads were collapsed and filtered. For each sample, productive Simpson clonality was calculated by taking the square root of Simpson's diversity index across productive rearrangements. TCRdb provides this immuneACCESS table in a form limited to in-frame rearrangements. Some clones are lacking; in checked studies, under half of them reflect an unresolved V gene, and why the rest are absent is not known. D and trimming come from the DNA, and the V and J calls and clone size come from that table. This sample lists 75,000 to 95,000 clones; about 85% were detected once. The ten most abundant clones make up almost 3.5% of the sample.

What the work shows at the level of the full study, not this receptor alone: How much clinical and demographic metadata was included differed by source and by participant, and the metadata was provided uncurated.

From cysteine to phenylalanine, the CDR3 is 11 amino acids long. Only CDR3 DNA is held: 33 bases, read in frame from base 1. For CDR1 and CDR2, the germline V gene (reference sequence) lists DFQATT and SNEGSKA. The sequencing sample was made of peripheral blood. The V and J segments used are TRBV20-1 and TRBJ2-1, with 8 middle bases fitting TRBD2. The receptor was isolated from a man in his fifties with acute or convalescent COVID-19. The CDR3 sequence is CSARDNSGGVF. The DNA sequence is given as TGCAGTGCTAGAGATAACAGCGGGGGAGTCTTC.